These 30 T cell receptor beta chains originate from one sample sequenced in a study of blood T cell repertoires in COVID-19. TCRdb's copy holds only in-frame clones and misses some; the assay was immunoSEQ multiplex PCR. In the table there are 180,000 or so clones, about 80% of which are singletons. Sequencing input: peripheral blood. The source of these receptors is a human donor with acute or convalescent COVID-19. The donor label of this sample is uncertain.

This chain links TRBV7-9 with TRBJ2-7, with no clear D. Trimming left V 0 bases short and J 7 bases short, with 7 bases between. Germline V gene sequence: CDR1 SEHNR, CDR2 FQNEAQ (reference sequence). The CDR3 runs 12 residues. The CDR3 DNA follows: TGTGCCAGCAGCTTAGCGGCCCGTGAGCAGTACTTC. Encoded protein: CASSLAAREQYF.

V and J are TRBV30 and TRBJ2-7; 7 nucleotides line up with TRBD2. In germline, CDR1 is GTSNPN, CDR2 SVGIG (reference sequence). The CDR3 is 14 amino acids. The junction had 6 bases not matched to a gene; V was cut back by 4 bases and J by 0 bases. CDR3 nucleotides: TGTGCCTGGAATGGGGGGGGATACTCCTACGAGCAGTACTTC. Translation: CAWNGGGYSYEQYF. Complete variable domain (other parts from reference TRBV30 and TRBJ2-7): SQTIHQWPATLVQPVGSPLSLECTVEGTSNPNLYWYRQAAGRGLQLLFYSVGIGQISSEVPQNLSASRPQDRQFILSSKKLLLSDSGFYLCAWNGGGYSYEQYFGPGTRLTVT.

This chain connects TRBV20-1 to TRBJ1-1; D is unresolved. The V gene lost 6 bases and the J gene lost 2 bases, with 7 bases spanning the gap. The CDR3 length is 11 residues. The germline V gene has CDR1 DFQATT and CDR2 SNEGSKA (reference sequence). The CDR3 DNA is TGCAGTGCCTTCAGTAACACTGAAGCTTTCTTT. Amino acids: CSAFSNTEAFF.

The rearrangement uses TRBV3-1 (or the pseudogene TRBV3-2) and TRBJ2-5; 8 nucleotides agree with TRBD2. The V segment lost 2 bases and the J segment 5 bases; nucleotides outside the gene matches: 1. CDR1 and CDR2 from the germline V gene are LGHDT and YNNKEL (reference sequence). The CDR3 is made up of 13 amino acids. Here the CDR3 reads CASSQPGGETQYF. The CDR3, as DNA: TGTGCCAGCAGCCAACCGGGAGGGGAGACCCAGTACTTC.

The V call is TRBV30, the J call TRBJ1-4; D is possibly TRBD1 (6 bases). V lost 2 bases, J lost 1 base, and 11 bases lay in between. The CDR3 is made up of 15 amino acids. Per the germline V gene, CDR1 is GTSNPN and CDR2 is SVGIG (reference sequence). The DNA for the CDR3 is TGTGCCTGGAGTCAGGGGTTAGGAACTAATGAAAAACTGTTTTTT. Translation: CAWSQGLGTNEKLFF. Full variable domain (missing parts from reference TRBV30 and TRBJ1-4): SQTIHQWPATLVQPVGSPLSLECTVEGTSNPNLYWYRQAAGRGLQLLFYSVGIGQISSEVPQNLSASRPQDRQFILSSKKLLLSDSGFYLCAWSQGLGTNEKLFFGSGTQLSVL.

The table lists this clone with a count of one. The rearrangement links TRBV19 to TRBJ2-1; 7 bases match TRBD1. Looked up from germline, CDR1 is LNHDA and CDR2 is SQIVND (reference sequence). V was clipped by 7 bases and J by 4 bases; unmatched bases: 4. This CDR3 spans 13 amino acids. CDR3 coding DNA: TGTGCCAGTAACCAGGACAGGTACAATGAGCAGTTCTTC. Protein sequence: CASNQDRYNEQFF.

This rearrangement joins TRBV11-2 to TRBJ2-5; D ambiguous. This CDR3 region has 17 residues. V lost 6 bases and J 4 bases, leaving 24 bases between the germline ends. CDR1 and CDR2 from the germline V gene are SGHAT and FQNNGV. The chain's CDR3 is CASSHSPTAIGRETQYF. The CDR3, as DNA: TGTGCCAGCAGTCATAGCCCGACGGCCATTGGTCGAGAGACCCAGTACTTC.

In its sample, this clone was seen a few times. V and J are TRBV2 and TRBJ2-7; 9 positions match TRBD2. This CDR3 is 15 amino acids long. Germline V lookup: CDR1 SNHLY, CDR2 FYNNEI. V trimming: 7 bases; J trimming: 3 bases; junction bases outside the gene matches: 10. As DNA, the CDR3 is TGTGCCAGCATGAGAGCGGGAGGCGCGAACTACGAGCAGTACTTC. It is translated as CASMRAGGANYEQYF.

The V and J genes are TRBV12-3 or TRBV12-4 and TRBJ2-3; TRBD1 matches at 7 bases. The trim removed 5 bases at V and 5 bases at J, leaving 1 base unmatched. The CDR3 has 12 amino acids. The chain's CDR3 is CASSPGGDTQYF. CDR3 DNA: TGTGCCAGCAGTCCAGGGGGAGATACGCAGTATTTT.

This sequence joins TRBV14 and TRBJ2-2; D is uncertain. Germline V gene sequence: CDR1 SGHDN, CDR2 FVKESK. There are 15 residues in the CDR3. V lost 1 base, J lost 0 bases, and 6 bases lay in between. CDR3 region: CASSQGPANTGELFF. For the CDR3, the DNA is TGTGCCAGCAGCCAAGGTCCAGCGAACACCGGGGAGCTGTTTTTT.

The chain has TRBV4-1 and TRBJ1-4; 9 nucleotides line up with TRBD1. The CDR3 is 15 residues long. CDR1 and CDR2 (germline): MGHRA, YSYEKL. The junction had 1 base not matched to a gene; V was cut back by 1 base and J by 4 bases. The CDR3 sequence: CASSQAGQGNEKLFF. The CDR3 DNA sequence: TGCGCCAGCAGCCAAGCGGGACAGGGTAATGAAAAACTGTTTTTT.

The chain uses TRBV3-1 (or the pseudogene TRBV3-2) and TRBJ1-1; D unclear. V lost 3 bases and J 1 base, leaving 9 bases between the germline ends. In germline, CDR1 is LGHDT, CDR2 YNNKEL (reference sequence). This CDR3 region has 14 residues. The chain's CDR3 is CASSHGDRNTEAFF. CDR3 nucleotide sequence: TGTGCCAGCAGCCACGGAGACCGGAACACTGAAGCTTTCTTT.

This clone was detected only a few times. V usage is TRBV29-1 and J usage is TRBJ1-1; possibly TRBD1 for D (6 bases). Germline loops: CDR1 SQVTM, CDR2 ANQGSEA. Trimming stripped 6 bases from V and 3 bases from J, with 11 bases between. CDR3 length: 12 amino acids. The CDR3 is CSVQQGYTEAFF. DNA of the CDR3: TGCAGCGTACAACAGGGTTACACTGAAGCTTTCTTT.

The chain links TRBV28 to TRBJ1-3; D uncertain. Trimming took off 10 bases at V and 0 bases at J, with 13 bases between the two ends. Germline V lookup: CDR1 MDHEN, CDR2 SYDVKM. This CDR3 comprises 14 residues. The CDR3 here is CATLSRSSGNTIYF. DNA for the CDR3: TGTGCCACCCTATCTAGGAGCTCTGGAAACACCATATATTTT.

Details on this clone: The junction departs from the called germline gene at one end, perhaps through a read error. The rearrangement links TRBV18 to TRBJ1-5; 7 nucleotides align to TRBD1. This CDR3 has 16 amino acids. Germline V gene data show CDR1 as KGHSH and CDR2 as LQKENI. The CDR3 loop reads CASSPQGRGSNQPQHF. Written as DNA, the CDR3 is TGTGCCAGCTCCCCACAGGGGCGGGGAAGCAATCAGCCCCAGCATTTT.

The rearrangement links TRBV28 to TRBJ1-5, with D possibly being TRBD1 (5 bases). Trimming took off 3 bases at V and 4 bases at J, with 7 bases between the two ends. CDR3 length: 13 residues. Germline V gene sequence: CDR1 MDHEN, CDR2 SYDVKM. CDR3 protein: CASSLPGNQPQHF. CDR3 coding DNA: TGTGCCAGCAGTTTGCCAGGGAATCAGCCCCAGCATTTT.

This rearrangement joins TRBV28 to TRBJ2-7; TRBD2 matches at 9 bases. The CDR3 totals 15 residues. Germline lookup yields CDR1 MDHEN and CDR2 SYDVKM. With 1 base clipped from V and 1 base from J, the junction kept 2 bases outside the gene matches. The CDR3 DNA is TGTGCCAGCAGTTTATACCTAGCGGGGTCCTACGAGCAGTACTTC. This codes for CASSLYLAGSYEQYF.

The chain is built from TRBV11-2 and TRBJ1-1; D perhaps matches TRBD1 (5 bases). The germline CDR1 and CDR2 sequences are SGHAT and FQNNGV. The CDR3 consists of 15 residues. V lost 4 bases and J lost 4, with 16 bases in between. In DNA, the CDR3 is TGTGCCAGCAGCTCTTCACAGGCCCCGGGCACTGAAGCTTTCTTT. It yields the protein CASSSSQAPGTEAFF.

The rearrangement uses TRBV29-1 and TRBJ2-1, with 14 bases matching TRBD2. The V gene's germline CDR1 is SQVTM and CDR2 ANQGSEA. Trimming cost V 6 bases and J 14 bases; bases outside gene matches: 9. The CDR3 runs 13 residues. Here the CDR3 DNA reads TGCAGCGTGGATGTGGGACTAGCGGGAGAGGAGTTCTTC. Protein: CSVDVGLAGEEFF.

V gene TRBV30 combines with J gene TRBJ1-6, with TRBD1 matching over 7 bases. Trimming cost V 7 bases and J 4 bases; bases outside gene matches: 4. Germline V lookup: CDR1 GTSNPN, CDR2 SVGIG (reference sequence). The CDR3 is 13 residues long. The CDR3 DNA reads TGTGCCTTAGGACAGGCATATAATTCACCCCTCCACTTT. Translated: CALGQAYNSPLHF.

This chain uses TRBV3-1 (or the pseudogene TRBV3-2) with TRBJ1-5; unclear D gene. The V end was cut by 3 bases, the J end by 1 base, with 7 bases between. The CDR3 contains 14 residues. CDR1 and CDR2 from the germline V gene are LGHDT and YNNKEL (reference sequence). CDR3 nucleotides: TGTGCCAGCAGCCACCTGGCCAGCAATCAGCCCCAGCATTTT. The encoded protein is CASSHLASNQPQHF.

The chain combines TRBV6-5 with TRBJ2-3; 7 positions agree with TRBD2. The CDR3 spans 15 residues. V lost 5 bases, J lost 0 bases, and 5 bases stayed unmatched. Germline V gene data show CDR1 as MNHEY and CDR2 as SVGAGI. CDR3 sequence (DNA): TGTGCCAGCAGTCCAGGGAGGGCGAGCACAGATACGCAGTATTTT. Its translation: CASSPGRASTDTQYF.

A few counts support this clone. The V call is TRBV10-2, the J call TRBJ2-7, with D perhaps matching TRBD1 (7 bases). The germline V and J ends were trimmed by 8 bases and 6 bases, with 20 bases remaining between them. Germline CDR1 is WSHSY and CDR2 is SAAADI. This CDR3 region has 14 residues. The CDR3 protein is CASFFTGAGGEQYF. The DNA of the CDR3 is TGCGCCAGCTTTTTTACAGGGGCCGGGGGCGAGCAGTACTTC.

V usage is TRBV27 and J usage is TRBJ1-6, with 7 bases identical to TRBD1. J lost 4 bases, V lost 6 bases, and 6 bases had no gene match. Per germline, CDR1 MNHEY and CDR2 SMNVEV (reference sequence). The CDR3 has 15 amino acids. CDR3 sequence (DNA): TGTGCCAGCAGGCCGATACAGGGGTATAATTCACCCCTCCACTTT. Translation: CASRPIQGYNSPLHF.

CDR3 sequence reads: CASSWEGQLRDEQYF. CDR3 nucleotide sequence: TGTGCCAGCTCCTGGGAAGGACAGCTCAGGGACGAGCAGTACTTC. This chain links TRBV7-9 with TRBJ2-7; D might be TRBD1 (6 bases). Germline assignment: CDR1 SEHNR and CDR2 FQNEAQ (reference sequence). The V and J ends lost 8 bases and 5 bases respectively, with 22 bases between them. The CDR3 has 15 residues. The full variable domain, in which reference TRBV7-9 and TRBJ2-7 provide the parts outside the CDR3, is DTGVSQNPRHKITKRGQNVTFRCDPISEHNRLYWYRQTLGQGPEFLTYFQNEAQLEKSRLLSDRFSAERPKGSFSTLEIQRTEQGDSAMYLCASSWEGQLRDEQYFGPGTRLTVT.

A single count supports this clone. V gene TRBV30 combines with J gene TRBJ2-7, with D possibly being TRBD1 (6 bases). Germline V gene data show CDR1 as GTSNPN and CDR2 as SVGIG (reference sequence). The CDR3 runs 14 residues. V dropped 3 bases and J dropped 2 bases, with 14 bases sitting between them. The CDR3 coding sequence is TGTGCCTGGAGCCCCCCCCGGACAGCCTACGAGCAGTACTTC. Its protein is CAWSPPRTAYEQYF.

This chain's CDR3 is CASSSTGQETQYF. In nucleotides, the CDR3 is TGTGCCAGCAGCTCGACAGGACAAGAGACCCAGTACTTC. The chain uses TRBV5-5 and TRBJ2-5; tentative D call: TRBD1 (6 bases). The CDR3 is 13 residues long. Per the germline V gene, CDR1 is SGHKS and CDR2 is YYEKEE (reference sequence). Trimming cost V 3 bases and J 2 bases, with 8 bases left between them.

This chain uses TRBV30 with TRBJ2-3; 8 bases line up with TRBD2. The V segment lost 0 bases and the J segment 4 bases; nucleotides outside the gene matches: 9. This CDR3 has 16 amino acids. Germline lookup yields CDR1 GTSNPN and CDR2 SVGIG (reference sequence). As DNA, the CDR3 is TGTGCCTGGAGTGTGGGTGTCAAGCGGGGGCCAGATACGCAGTATTTT. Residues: CAWSVGVKRGPDTQYF. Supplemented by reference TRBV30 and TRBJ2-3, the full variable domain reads SQTIHQWPATLVQPVGSPLSLECTVEGTSNPNLYWYRQAAGRGLQLLFYSVGIGQISSEVPQNLSASRPQDRQFILSSKKLLLSDSGFYLCAWSVGVKRGPDTQYFGPGTRLTVL.

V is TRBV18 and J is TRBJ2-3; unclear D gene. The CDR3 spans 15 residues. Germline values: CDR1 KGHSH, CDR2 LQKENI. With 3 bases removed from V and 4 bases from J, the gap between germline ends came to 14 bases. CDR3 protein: CASSPIPLAPDTQYF. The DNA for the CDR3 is TGTGCCAGCTCACCCATTCCTCTGGCTCCAGATACGCAGTATTTT.

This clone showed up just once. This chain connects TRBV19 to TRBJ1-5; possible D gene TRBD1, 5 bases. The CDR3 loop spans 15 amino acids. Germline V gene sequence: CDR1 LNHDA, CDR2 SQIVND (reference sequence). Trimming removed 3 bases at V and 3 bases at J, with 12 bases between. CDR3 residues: CASSISAQVNQPQHF. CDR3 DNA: TGTGCCAGTAGTATTTCGGCACAGGTCAATCAGCCCCAGCATTTT.